This T cell receptor (beta chain) was captured in a study of T cell changes during pregnancy in multiple sclerosis. From germline, CDR1 is MNHNS and CDR2 SASEGT. V dropped 9 bases and J dropped 5; count of bases not matched to a gene: 4. This CDR3 comprises 13 residues. The assay was immunoSEQ multiplex PCR, and TCRdb's table has in-frame clones only and misses some. The data contain roughly 40,000 clones, roughly 90% of them singletons. The origin of this receptor is a female donor with multiple sclerosis, enrolled in a pregnancy study. This sample comprised CD8+ T cells from peripheral blood mononuclear cells, obtained in the first trimester of pregnancy. The chain joins TRBV6-1 to TRBJ2-5; 12 bases align to TRBD2. CDR3 residues: CASVGLAGETQYF. CDR3 nucleotides: TGTGCCAGTGTGGGACTAGCGGGTGAGACCCAGTACTTC.